Presented here are 32 T cell receptor beta chains from one specimen sequenced in a study of blood T cell repertoires in COVID-19. This table comes from immunoSEQ multiplex PCR, and its TCRdb copy is limited to in-frame clones, with some not included. The sample has approximately 250,000 clones; 80% to 90% are singletons. Sequencing was done on a sample of peripheral blood. Receptors were obtained from a man aged 25-45 years with active or convalescent COVID-19.

V usage is TRBV6-5 and J usage is TRBJ1-1; D is unresolved. V gave up 0 bases and J gave up 4 bases, with 6 bases separating them. The CDR3 has 13 residues. The germline V gene has CDR1 MNHEY and CDR2 SVGAGI. For the CDR3, the DNA is TGTGCCAGCAGTTACTCGGCTGCCACTGAAGCTTTCTTT. Protein sequence: CASSYSAATEAFF.

J is TRBJ2-5 and V is TRBV2; 10 nucleotides line up with TRBD2. Germline CDR1 is SNHLY and CDR2 is FYNNEI. This CDR3 is built from 17 residues. After removal of 6 bases from V and 2 bases from J, the junction contained 12 bases not matched to a gene. This CDR3 is CASSGSKGLAVQETQYF. The CDR3 nucleotides read TGTGCCAGCAGCGGGAGTAAAGGACTAGCGGTGCAAGAGACCCAGTACTTC.

The chain couples TRBV6-5 to TRBJ1-2; D not resolved. This CDR3 is 14 amino acids long. Germline V gene data show CDR1 as MNHEY and CDR2 as SVGAGI. V lost 8 bases and J lost 7, with 20 bases in between. The CDR3 sequence is CASDFGSGSPGYTF. CDR3 DNA: TGTGCCAGCGACTTTGGCAGCGGATCGCCTGGCTACACCTTC.

The V gene is TRBV9, the J gene TRBJ2-6; maybe TRBD2 (5 bases). The CDR3 contains 16 residues. CDR1 is SGDLS, CDR2 YYNGEE, per germline. Deletions cut 3 bases from V and 0 bases from J, with 10 bases between. Here the CDR3 reads CASSGTGSSGANVLTF. For the CDR3, the DNA is TGTGCCAGCAGCGGGACGGGGAGCTCTGGGGCCAACGTCCTGACTTTC.

The rearrangement links TRBV4-1 to TRBJ1-1; 7 nucleotides align to TRBD1. This CDR3 comprises 18 residues. Trimming took 7 bases from V and 0 from J; bases not matched to a gene: 17. Germline V gene lookup returns CDR1 MGHRA and CDR2 YSYEKL. The CDR3 nucleotides are TGCGCCAGCATCCGAAAAACAGGGGATTCCGACATGAACACTGAAGCTTTCTTT. Protein: CASIRKTGDSDMNTEAFF.

The rearrangement uses TRBV18 and TRBJ1-2; the match to TRBD1 covers 8 bases. The CDR3 runs 14 residues. After removal of 3 bases from V and 8 bases from J, the junction contained 8 bases not matched to a gene. Germline V gene sequence: CDR1 KGHSH, CDR2 LQKENI. The CDR3 is CASSPTQGAEGYTF. The CDR3 nucleotides are TGTGCCAGCTCACCCACCCAGGGGGCAGAGGGCTACACCTTC. Together with reference TRBV18 and TRBJ1-2, the CDR3 gives the full variable domain: NAGVMQNPRHLVRRRGQEARLRCSPMKGHSHVYWYRQLPEEGLKFMVYLQKENIIDESGMPKERFSAEFPKEGPSILRIQQVVRGDSAAYFCASSPTQGAEGYTFGSGTRLTVV.

The chain has TRBV15 and TRBJ2-1; 9 bases line up with TRBD2. CDR1 and CDR2 (germline): LNHNV, YYDKDF (reference sequence). V was pared by 0 bases and J by 4 bases, with 4 bases of the junction left unmatched. CDR3 size: 16 residues. The DNA for the CDR3 is TGTGCCACCAGCAGAGATGGGCGGGGGGGTTACAATGAGCAGTTCTTC. As protein: CATSRDGRGGYNEQFF.

The J gene is TRBJ1-4, the V gene TRBV19; D possibly corresponds to TRBD1 (5 bases). Germline V gene sequence: CDR1 LNHDA, CDR2 SQIVND (reference sequence). Trimming left V 9 bases short and J 7 bases short, with 21 bases between. The CDR3 has 15 residues. CDR3 nucleotides: TGTGCCAGCTACCGAAGAAGGGGCGTCGGTGAAAAACTGTTTTTT. Its translation is CASYRRRGVGEKLFF.

The chain joins TRBV5-4 to TRBJ1-2; weak D call: TRBD1 (5 bases). This CDR3 region has 14 residues. The ends were cut back, 0 bases at V and 8 bases at J, with 14 bases in the middle. Germline-derived CDR1 and CDR2 are SGHNT and YYREEE (reference sequence). DNA of the CDR3: TGTGCCAGCAGCTTGGGGGGACTCGGTGGCGGCTACACCTTC. Translation gives CASSLGGLGGGYTF.

The chain carries TRBV30 and TRBJ2-7, with D possibly TRBD2 on 5 matching bases. The CDR3 totals 15 residues. The V gene lost 0 bases and the J gene lost 0 bases, with 12 bases spanning the gap. Looked up from germline, CDR1 is GTSNPN and CDR2 is SVGIG (reference sequence). This chain's CDR3 is CAWSVHRDRSYEQYF. Here the CDR3 DNA reads TGTGCCTGGAGTGTACATCGGGATCGCTCCTACGAGCAGTACTTC.

The chain employs TRBV7-7 and TRBJ1-5; perhaps TRBD1 as D (6 bases). The CDR3 runs 20 residues. V dropped 3 bases and J dropped 0 bases, with 24 bases sitting between them. Germline V gives CDR1 SSHAT, CDR2 FNYEAQ (reference sequence). The CDR3 DNA reads TGTGCCAGCAGCTTTCAGGGGATGATGCGAAAACCCCATAGCAATCAGCCCCAGCATTTT. Encoded protein: CASSFQGMMRKPHSNQPQHF.

This clone was observed a handful of times. This chain links TRBV13 with TRBJ1-1, with 8 bases that match TRBD1. Germline CDR1 PRHDT, CDR2 FYEKMQ (reference sequence). CDR3 length equals 20 residues. V gave up 5 bases and J gave up 0 bases; unmatched junction bases: 20. CDR3 DNA: TGTGCCAGCAGCCTCCTGCAGGGGGCAGGGTGGGGGTCAGTGAACACTGAAGCTTTCTTT. This sequence encodes CASSLLQGAGWGSVNTEAFF.

This chain links TRBV4-3 with TRBJ2-2; D is unresolved. Germline CDR1 reads LGHNA; CDR2 reads YSLEER. The CDR3 covers 16 residues. V lost 1 base and J 4 bases, leaving 13 bases between the germline ends. The CDR3 nucleotides read TGCGCCAGCAGCCAAGGTCTGGGTCAGGTCACCGGGGAGCTGTTTTTT. It encodes CASSQGLGQVTGELFF.

V usage is TRBV6-5 and J usage is TRBJ1-4, with 9 bases lining up with TRBD1. CDR3 size: 14 residues. With 9 bases clipped from V and 3 bases from J, the junction kept 5 bases outside the gene matches. Germline V gene lookup returns CDR1 MNHEY and CDR2 SVGAGI. For the CDR3, the DNA is TGTGCCAGTCTAACAGGGGGCTCTAATGAAAAACTGTTTTTT. Translated: CASLTGGSNEKLFF.

The gene calls are TRBV14 and TRBJ1-2, with no clear D. The CDR3 extends over 13 amino acids. V lost 4 bases, J lost 4 bases, and 10 bases lay in between. The germline CDR1 and CDR2 sequences are SGHDN and FVKESK. CDR3 region: CASSLTATYGYTF. In DNA, the CDR3 is TGTGCCAGCAGCCTGACTGCTACCTATGGCTACACCTTC. The entire variable domain, with the rest obtained from reference TRBV14 and TRBJ1-2, is as follows: EAGVTQFPSHSVIEKGQTVTLRCDPISGHDNLYWYRRVMGKEIKFLLHFVKESKQDESGMPNNRFLAERTGGTYSTLKVQPAELEDSGVYFCASSLTATYGYTFGSGTRLTVV.

The V and J genes are TRBV7-6 and TRBJ1-4; D is unresolved. Per germline, CDR1 SGHVS and CDR2 FNYEAQ. Trimming left V 6 bases short and J 0 bases short, with 14 bases between. The CDR3 totals 16 residues. DNA for the CDR3: TGTGCCAGCAGTCCGGGATTAGGGTCAACTAATGAAAAACTGTTTTTT. It encodes CASSPGLGSTNEKLFF.

The V gene is TRBV4-3, the J gene TRBJ1-3, with D possibly being TRBD1 (5 bases). The CDR3 loop spans 15 amino acids. Germline CDR1 is LGHNA and CDR2 is YSLEER. V shed 4 bases and J shed 4 bases, with 14 bases lying between them. DNA for the CDR3: TGCGCCAGCAGCCTTCAAACGGGGGTCGGAAACACCATATATTTT. Translating gives CASSLQTGVGNTIYF.

The chain employs TRBV7-2 and TRBJ2-3; 8 nucleotides align to TRBD2. The CDR3 totals 15 residues. V gave up 2 bases and J gave up 4 bases; unmatched junction bases: 5. The germline gives CDR1 SGHTA, CDR2 FQGNSA. The chain's CDR3 is CASSLNGGGSDTQYF. The CDR3 region has the DNA TGTGCCAGCAGCTTAAACGGGGGGGGCTCAGATACGCAGTATTTT. The variable domain in full, with the rest retrieved from reference TRBV7-2 and TRBJ2-3, is GAGVSQSPSNKVTEKGKDVELRCDPISGHTALYWYRQSLGQGLEFLIYFQGNSAPDKSGLPSDRFSAERTGGSVSTLTIQRTQQEDSAVYLCASSLNGGGSDTQYFGPGTRLTVL.

This chain connects TRBV7-9 to TRBJ2-7; tentative D call: TRBD1 (6 bases). Germline V gene lookup returns CDR1 SEHNR and CDR2 FQNEAQ (reference sequence). V was shortened by 5 bases and J by 3 bases, with 17 bases between the two germline ends. This CDR3 comprises 15 residues. CDR3 DNA sequence: TGTGCCAGCAGCGAGCGTGGTCAGGGGATCTACGAGCAGTACTTC. Its translation: CASSERGQGIYEQYF. Drawing the rest from reference TRBV7-9 and TRBJ2-7, the complete variable domain is DTGVSQNPRHKITKRGQNVTFRCDPISEHNRLYWYRQTLGQGPEFLTYFQNEAQLEKSRLLSDRFSAERPKGSFSTLEIQRTEQGDSAMYLCASSERGQGIYEQYFGPGTRLTVT.

The chain recombines TRBV4-1 with TRBJ2-7, with 8 bases fitting TRBD2. The length of the CDR3 is 18 residues. The J segment lost 0 bases and the V segment lost 0 bases, leaving 10 bases of the junction unmatched. Germline values: CDR1 MGHRA, CDR2 YSYEKL. The CDR3 DNA sequence: TGCGCCAGCAGCCAAGAGGGCTTCCGAGCGGGGGCCTCCTACGAGCAGTACTTC. It is translated as CASSQEGFRAGASYEQYF.

For the CDR3, the DNA is TGTGCCAGCAGCACCCCCCGACAGGGAGCCAATTCACCCCTCCACTTT. Encoded protein: CASSTPRQGANSPLHF. This chain connects TRBV11-2 to TRBJ1-6, with 7 bases that match TRBD1. CDR3 length: 16 amino acids. V lost 5 bases, J lost 7 bases, and 11 bases stayed unmatched. From germline, CDR1 is SGHAT and CDR2 FQNNGV.

The rearrangement uses TRBV15 and TRBJ2-5, with 10 bases lining up with TRBD1. Germline V gene data show CDR1 as LNHNV and CDR2 as YYDKDF (reference sequence). CDR3 size: 16 residues. The V segment lost 6 bases and the J segment 4 bases; nucleotides outside the gene matches: 11. The CDR3 DNA is TGTGCCACCAGAGGACTCGGACAGGGGGGTTCAGAGACCCAGTACTTC. It yields the protein CATRGLGQGGSETQYF.

This clone was detected only a few times. The V and J genes are TRBV2 and TRBJ2-2; 10 nucleotides agree with TRBD2. This CDR3 spans 15 amino acids. The V gene's germline CDR1 is SNHLY and CDR2 FYNNEI. The ends lost 8 bases at V and 4 bases at J; junction bases unmatched: 7. Here the CDR3 reads CASQPGTSATGELFF. CDR3 nucleotides: TGTGCCAGCCAGCCGGGGACTAGCGCCACCGGGGAGCTGTTTTTT.

This clone occurred once. The chain recombines TRBV2 with TRBJ2-7, with D perhaps matching TRBD2 (5 bases). From germline, CDR1 is SNHLY and CDR2 FYNNEI. V was trimmed by 7 bases and J by 6 bases, leaving 19 bases between them. The CDR3 spans 14 residues. CDR3 nucleotide sequence: TGTGCCAGCACCGCGTTGGAGGACGAGGGCGAGCAGTACTTC. Protein: CASTALEDEGEQYF.

This clone was found once. The chain links TRBV6-6 to TRBJ1-1; maybe TRBD1 (6 bases). There are 16 residues in the CDR3. Trimming removed 2 bases at V and 5 bases at J, with 18 bases between. Looked up from germline, CDR1 is MNHNY and CDR2 is SVGAGI (reference sequence). CDR3 amino acids: CASSYGGARVETEAFF. CDR3 DNA: TGTGCCAGCAGTTACGGGGGGGCGCGGGTGGAGACTGAAGCTTTCTTT.

CDR3 in amino acids: CATSDLYSGFNQPQHF. The CDR3 nucleotides read TGTGCCACCAGTGATTTGTATTCGGGGTTTAATCAGCCCCAGCATTTT. V and J are TRBV24-1 and TRBJ1-5; no clear D gene. Per germline, CDR1 KGHDR and CDR2 SFDVKD. The CDR3 loop spans 16 amino acids. V lost 0 bases and J 4 bases, leaving 12 bases between the germline ends.

This chain links TRBV4-3 with TRBJ1-3; no clear D gene. CDR1 is LGHNA, CDR2 YSLEER, per germline. V was pared by 0 bases and J by 8 bases, with 14 bases between. This CDR3 spans 15 amino acids. The CDR3 protein is CASSQDRAGDDTIYF. CDR3 bases: TGCGCCAGCAGCCAAGATCGAGCCGGGGATGACACCATATATTTT.

This clone was seen a few times. The chain has TRBV4-3 and TRBJ2-7; the match to TRBD2 covers 10 bases. The CDR3 covers 16 residues. V gave up 0 bases and J gave up 4 bases; unmatched junction bases: 6. Per germline, CDR1 LGHNA and CDR2 YSLEER. In DNA, the CDR3 is TGCGCCAGCAGCCAAGATCTTGCTAGCGGGGGATACGAGCAGTACTTC. It is translated as CASSQDLASGGYEQYF.

The chain employs TRBV5-1 and TRBJ1-1; 10 nucleotides agree with TRBD1. This CDR3 has 15 residues. V shed 5 bases and J 4 bases; nucleotides not matched to a gene: 8. Germline values: CDR1 SGHRS, CDR2 YFSETQ. This CDR3 is CASRRQGARTTEAFF. The CDR3 region has the DNA TGCGCCAGCAGAAGACAGGGGGCGCGTACCACTGAAGCTTTCTTT.

This sequence joins TRBV4-3 and TRBJ2-1; possible D gene TRBD2, 6 bases. The CDR3 length is 14 residues. The V and J ends lost 1 base and 3 bases respectively, with 7 bases between them. Germline V gene data show CDR1 as LGHNA and CDR2 as YSLEER. The CDR3 loop is CASSQGGDYNEQFF. For the CDR3, the DNA is TGCGCCAGCAGCCAAGGGGGGGACTACAATGAGCAGTTCTTC.

The chain recombines TRBV2 with TRBJ2-2; the match to TRBD1 covers 7 bases. V lost 6 bases to trimming and J lost 2 bases; unmatched junction nucleotides: 6. This CDR3 comprises 15 residues. The germline V gene encodes CDR1 SNHLY and CDR2 FYNNEI. The CDR3 DNA sequence: TGTGCCAGCAGGGAGGACAGGCTTAACACCGGGGAGCTGTTTTTT. Translated: CASREDRLNTGELFF. The full variable domain, with the rest looked up from reference TRBV2 and TRBJ2-2, is EPEVTQTPSHQVTQMGQEVILRCVPISNHLYFYWYRQILGQKVEFLVSFYNNEISEKSEIFDDQFSVERPDGSNFTLKIRSTKLEDSAMYFCASREDRLNTGELFFGEGSRLTVL.

V and J are TRBV7-9 and TRBJ1-2; 9 nucleotides agree with TRBD1. This CDR3 is built from 17 residues. V lost 5 bases to trimming and J lost 8 bases; unmatched junction nucleotides: 18. CDR1 is SEHNR, CDR2 FQNEAQ, per germline (reference sequence). The chain's CDR3 is CASSLRDLTGGARGYTF. In nucleotides, the CDR3 is TGTGCCAGCAGCCTTAGAGACTTAACAGGGGGCGCAAGGGGCTACACCTTC.